This is a list of T cell receptor beta chains from one sample in a study of control samples from healthy donors and cancer patients. Assay used: immunoSEQ multiplex PCR; TCRdb lists only in-frame clones, some missing. The data hold about 48,000 clones, with about 93% observed a single time. The sample consisted of PBMCs. Source of these receptors: a woman aged 45 to 65 with head and neck cancer. The CDR3 runs from the conserved cysteine through the conserved F or W. The D gene is left open where the match is weak. Some rows mark clone size as missing; the rest say once, few, many or name a class of expanded clone.

V gene	clone size	J gene	D gene	CDR3 protein	CDR3 DNA
TRBV13	once	TRBJ1-2	TRBD1	CASSFVLTGAHGGGYTF	TGTGCCAGCAGCTTCGTATTAACAGGGGCACATGGGGGTGGCTACACCTTC
TRBV7-2	once	TRBJ1-2	TRBD1	CASSPGDRRNYGYTF	TGTGCCAGCAGCCCAGGGGACAGGCGTAACTATGGCTACACCTTC
TRBV18	-	TRBJ2-5	TRBD1	CASSQTGTGVETQYF	TGTGCCAGCTCACAAACCGGGACAGGGGTGGAGACCCAGTACTTC
TRBV27	-	TRBJ1-1	-	CASSLKTVNTEAFF	TGTGCCAGCAGTCTAAAGACAGTGAACACTGAAGCTTTCTTT
TRBV3-1/TRBV3-2	-	TRBJ2-7	TRBD2	CASSYGLATSYEQYF	TGTGCCAGCAGCTATGGACTAGCGACCTCCTACGAGCAGTACTTC
TRBV15	-	TRBJ1-4	-	CATSSRGGGWEKLFF	TGTGCCACCAGCAGTAGGGGTGGGGGCTGGGAAAAACTGTTTTTT
TRBV6-1	-	TRBJ2-2	TRBD1	CASSDHRGGTGELFF	TGTGCCAGCAGTGATCACAGGGGCGGGACCGGGGAGCTGTTTTTT
TRBV4-3	-	TRBJ2-1	-	CASSQDYRGSYNEQFF	TGCGCCAGCAGCCAAGATTATCGGGGAAGCTACAATGAGCAGTTCTTC
TRBV7-8	-	TRBJ1-1	-	CASSRMDYTEAFF	TGTGCCAGCAGCCGGATGGACTACACTGAAGCTTTCTTT
TRBV18	-	TRBJ1-1	-	CASSLGRADTEAFF	TGTGCCAGCTCACTAGGCAGGGCGGACACTGAAGCTTTCTTT